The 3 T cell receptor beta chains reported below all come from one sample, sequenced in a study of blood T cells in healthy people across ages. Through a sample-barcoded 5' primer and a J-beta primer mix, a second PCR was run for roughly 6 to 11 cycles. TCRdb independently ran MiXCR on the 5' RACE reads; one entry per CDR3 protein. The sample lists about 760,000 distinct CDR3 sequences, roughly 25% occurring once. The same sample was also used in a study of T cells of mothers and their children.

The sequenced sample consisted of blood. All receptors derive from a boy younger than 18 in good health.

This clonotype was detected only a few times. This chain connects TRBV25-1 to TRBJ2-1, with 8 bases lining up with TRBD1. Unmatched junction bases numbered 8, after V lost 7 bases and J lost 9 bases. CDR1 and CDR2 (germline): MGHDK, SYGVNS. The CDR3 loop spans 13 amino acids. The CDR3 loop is CASTGGRGLEQFF. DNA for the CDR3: TGTGCCAGCACCGGAGGCAGGGGGCTTGAGCAGTTCTTC. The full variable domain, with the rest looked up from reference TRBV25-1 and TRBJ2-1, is EADIYQTPRYLVIGTGKKITLECSQTMGHDKMYWYQQDPGMELHLIHYSYGVNSTEKGDLSSESTVSRIRTEHFPLTLESARPSHTSQYLCASTGGRGLEQFFGPGTRLTVL.

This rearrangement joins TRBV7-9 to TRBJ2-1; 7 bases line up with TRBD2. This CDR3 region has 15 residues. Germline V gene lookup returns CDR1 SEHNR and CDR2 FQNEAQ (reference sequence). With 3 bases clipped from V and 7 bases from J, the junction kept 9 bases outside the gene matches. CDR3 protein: CASSLASGVRNEQFF. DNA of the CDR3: TGTGCCAGCAGCTTGGCTAGCGGAGTGAGGAATGAGCAGTTCTTC.

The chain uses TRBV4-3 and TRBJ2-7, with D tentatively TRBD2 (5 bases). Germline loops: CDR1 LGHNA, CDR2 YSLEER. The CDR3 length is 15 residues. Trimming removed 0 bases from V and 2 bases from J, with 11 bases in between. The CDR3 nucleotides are TGCGCCAGCAGCCAAGATTGGGGTAGCGCCTACGAGCAGTACTTC. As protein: CASSQDWGSAYEQYF.